The sequence of this T cell receptor (beta chain) was determined in a study of blood T cells in healthy people across ages. The CDR3 is 13 amino acids. V trimming: 2 bases; J trimming: 4 bases; junction bases outside the gene matches: 1. Per the germline V gene, CDR1 is MNHNY and CDR2 is SVGAGI (reference sequence). Then a second PCR, running about 6 to 12 cycles, was carried out with a sample-barcoded 5' primer and a J-beta primer mix. Every single cDNA molecule received a tag from a template-switch adaptor with 12 random nucleotides. Every individual sample yielded 2.5 million or more paired-end reads (each containing CDR3). TCRdb recomputed calls from the 5' RACE reads with MiXCR, one row per CDR3 protein. The repertoire holds about 970,000 distinct CDR3 sequences, with roughly half as singletons. Healthy individuals of Caucasian origin from Russia, aged roughly 6 to 95, served as donors. A word on this clonotype: Its target is unknown.

Findings and caveats of the study: Diversity of TCR beta per million T cells declined in a roughly linear way with age.

The genes are TRBV6-6 and TRBJ1-2, with 7 bases aligning to TRBD1. The clonotype comes from a woman aged 55-69 years in good health. The sample taken for sequencing was blood. For the CDR3, the DNA is TGTGCCAGCAGTTACCGGGACAGCTATGGCTACACCTTC. Translation gives CASSYRDSYGYTF.